Included here is one TCR beta chain sequence, with context. Antigen specificity is unknown. These data originate in a study of T cell responses to AZD1222 COVID-19 vaccine. Overall study findings and caveats: There were mostly white British donors and more females than males, and clonal diversity was possibly underestimated. Once two AZD1222 doses were given, Spike-specific TCR breadth and depth went up. Per reports, nearly half of all spike-specific TCRs target regions that are unmutated in variants.

Profiled with immunoSEQ multiplex PCR; TCRdb holds only in-frame clones, not every one. Altogether over 65,000 clones are present, 88% being singletons, with the ten largest covering about 7.1%. Trimming removed 4 bases at V and 4 bases at J, with 12 bases between. Germline V gene sequence: CDR1 KGHDR, CDR2 SFDVKD. The CDR3 loop spans 14 amino acids. Investigators merged groups given second doses at roughly 4 or roughly 12 weeks. The chain links TRBV24-1 to TRBJ1-2, with D possibly TRBD1 on 6 matching bases. Sample: peripheral blood, taken 28 days after the second AZD1222 dose. The sequence was collected from an adult who received the AZD1222 COVID-19 vaccine. CDR3 sequence reads: CATSEDGTFYGYTF. CDR3 sequence (DNA): TGTGCCACCAGTGAGGACGGGACATTCTATGGCTACACCTTC.